The 13 T cell receptor beta chains below were found in one sample sequenced in a study of cytotoxic CD8 clonotypes in ibrutinib-treated CLL (dated by TCRdb to about 2021). Library preparation employed the immunoSEQ multiplex PCR assay. TCRdb re-hosts the immuneACCESS table, in-frame sequences only. Its copies lack some clones; in the studies checked, an unresolved V gene accounts for under half of them, and the cause for the rest is not known. This sample has about 85,000 clones in its table, and 70% to 80% of those were observed once. Together, the top ten hold approximately 5.1% of the sample. Read against the paper, the sample's time point label means: approximately twelve months on ibrutinib. The sample in question was PBMCs, obtained after 12 months of ibrutinib treatment. The origin of the receptors is a human donor with chronic lymphocytic leukemia.

This clone appeared a single time. The chain links TRBV7-3 to TRBJ2-2; no clear D gene. The V and J ends lost 8 bases and 2 bases respectively, with 9 bases between them. Germline V gene data show CDR1 as SGHTA and CDR2 as FQGTGA. The CDR3 contains 13 residues. The CDR3 loop reads CASRPGNTGELFF. The CDR3 coding sequence is TGTGCCAGCCGGCCGGGCAACACCGGGGAGCTGTTTTTT.

This clone was seen a few times. This chain links TRBV6-6 with TRBJ1-6; 8 nucleotides agree with TRBD1. Germline V gene lookup returns CDR1 MNHNY and CDR2 SVGAGI (reference sequence). CDR3 length: 14 residues. V shed 7 bases, J shed 10 bases, and the junction held 9 bases outside the gene matches. The DNA for the CDR3 is TGTGCCAGCACCCCCCAGGGGGCGAGCTCACCCCTCCACTTT. Amino acid sequence: CASTPQGASSPLHF.

The chain has TRBV2 and TRBJ1-1; TRBD1 aligns across 12 bases. CDR1 SNHLY and CDR2 FYNNEI come from the germline V gene. The V segment lost 11 bases and the J segment 2 bases; nucleotides outside the gene matches: 3. This CDR3 is built from 13 residues. CDR3: CAGDRGLNTEAFF. CDR3 nucleotide sequence: TGTGCCGGGGACAGGGGGCTTAACACTGAAGCTTTCTTT. Looking up the rest from reference TRBV2 and TRBJ1-1 gives the full variable domain: EPEVTQTPSHQVTQMGQEVILRCVPISNHLYFYWYRQILGQKVEFLVSFYNNEISEKSEIFDDQFSVERPDGSNFTLKIRSTKLEDSAMYFCAGDRGLNTEAFFGQGTRLTVV.

The chain joins TRBV7-3 to TRBJ2-5; possibly TRBD1 for D (6 bases). The CDR3 has 15 residues. Germline CDR1 SGHTA, CDR2 FQGTGA. V was cut by 5 bases and J by 5 bases, with 18 bases left in between. CDR3 coding DNA: TGTGCCAGCAGCCCCGACCCGGGACATCAGGAGACCCAGTACTTC. Amino acids: CASSPDPGHQETQYF.

The rearrangement uses TRBV7-2 and TRBJ2-6; D remains ambiguous. CDR3 length: 17 amino acids. Germline assignment: CDR1 SGHTA and CDR2 FQGNSA. The V end was cut by 1 base, the J end by 2 bases, with 12 bases between. This chain's CDR3 is CASSLGAAQTGANVLTF. The CDR3, as DNA: TGTGCCAGCAGCTTAGGGGCAGCCCAGACTGGGGCCAACGTCCTGACTTTC. Together with reference TRBV7-2 and TRBJ2-6, the CDR3 gives the full variable domain: GAGVSQSPSNKVTEKGKDVELRCDPISGHTALYWYRQSLGQGLEFLIYFQGNSAPDKSGLPSDRFSAERTGGSVSTLTIQRTQQEDSAVYLCASSLGAAQTGANVLTFGAGSRLTVL.

In DNA form, the CDR3 reads TGTGCCAGCAGCCCGTGGGGACAGGGGGTTACCTACGAGCAGTACTTC. Translated, it gives CASSPWGQGVTYEQYF. This sequence joins TRBV7-6 and TRBJ2-7; TRBD1 matches 11 bases. Germline lookup yields CDR1 SGHVS and CDR2 FNYEAQ. V shed 5 bases, J shed 2 bases, and the junction held 8 bases outside the gene matches. The CDR3 loop spans 16 amino acids.

V gene TRBV5-4 combines with J gene TRBJ2-3, with TRBD2 identical over 9 bases. With V trimmed by 4 bases and J by 0 bases, 6 bases remained unmatched. The germline gives CDR1 SGHNT, CDR2 YYREEE (reference sequence). This CDR3 spans 16 amino acids. For the CDR3, the DNA is TGTGCCAGCAGCCCCGGGACTAGCAAAAGCACAGATACGCAGTATTTT. As protein: CASSPGTSKSTDTQYF. The whole variable domain, remainder taken from reference TRBV5-4 and TRBJ2-3, is ETGVTQSPTHLIKTRGQQVTLRCSSQSGHNTVSWYQQALGQGPQFIFQYYREEENGRGNFPPRFSGLQFPNYSSELNVNALELDDSALYLCASSPGTSKSTDTQYFGPGTRLTVL.

The chain combines TRBV18 with TRBJ2-5, with 8 bases matching TRBD1. The CDR3 is 13 amino acids. From germline, CDR1 is KGHSH and CDR2 LQKENI. The V gene end was trimmed by 3 bases and the J gene end by 5 bases; junction bases not matched to a gene: 2. This CDR3 is CASSPTGEETQYF. The CDR3 nucleotides read TGTGCCAGCTCACCGACAGGGGAGGAGACCCAGTACTTC.

V usage is TRBV6-5 and J usage is TRBJ1-4, with no clear D. The CDR3 contains 13 residues. Trimming stripped 0 bases from V and 8 bases from J, with 7 bases between. The germline V gene has CDR1 MNHEY and CDR2 SVGAGI. CDR3 sequence: CASSYSPTEKLFF. The CDR3, as DNA: TGTGCCAGCAGTTACTCGCCCACAGAAAAACTGTTTTTT.

This clone was recorded a few times. This sequence joins TRBV9 and TRBJ2-1, with 7 positions matching TRBD2. CDR3 length: 18 amino acids. The trim removed 0 bases at V and 1 base at J, leaving 10 bases unmatched. Germline CDR1 is SGDLS and CDR2 is YYNGEE. The CDR3 region is CASSVGGSSGFSYNEQFF. The CDR3 region has the DNA TGTGCCAGCAGCGTAGGGGGGAGTAGCGGGTTTTCCTACAATGAGCAGTTCTTC.

Here the CDR3 reads CASSEEADYGYTF. The CDR3 DNA sequence: TGCGCCAGCAGTGAGGAGGCAGACTATGGCTACACCTTC. The chain joins TRBV10-2 to TRBJ1-2; D is ambiguous. Germline values: CDR1 WSHSY, CDR2 SAAADI. CDR3 length: 13 amino acids. V shed 2 bases and J shed 3 bases, with 7 bases lying between them.

This chain connects TRBV7-8 to TRBJ1-6; D gene unclear. Trimming removed 0 bases from V and 8 bases from J, with 8 bases in between. The V gene's germline CDR1 is SGHVS and CDR2 FQNEAQ. This CDR3 has 14 amino acids. This chain's CDR3 is CASSLAAEHSPLHF. The DNA for the CDR3 is TGTGCCAGCAGCTTAGCGGCAGAGCATTCACCCCTCCACTTT.

The chain combines TRBV30 with TRBJ2-7, with unresolved D. This CDR3 comprises 12 residues. Germline CDR1 reads GTSNPN; CDR2 reads SVGIG (reference sequence). V lost 1 base and J lost 2, with 6 bases in between. The CDR3 bases are TGTGCCTGGAGTGGGGGTCCCTACGAGCAGTACTTC. Its translation: CAWSGGPYEQYF.